Listed here are 24 T cell receptor beta chains from one sample, sequenced in a study of graft-versus-host responses after intestinal transplantation (dated by TCRdb to about 2021). The receptor library was made with the immunoSEQ multiplex PCR assay. TCRdb took this table from immuneACCESS and kept in-frame rearrangements with V and J called. Such tables lack part of the clones; where checked against another copy, unresolved V genes explain under half of the gap, and the rest is unexplained. For this sample the table gives 25,000 to 35,000 clones, of which 70% to 85% were detected only once. Of the sample, approximately 20% is held by the ten largest clones. These receptors' antigens are unknown. The time point label, as the study defines it: cells obtained before transplantation from donor or recipient. Source: unstimulated CD8+ T cells sorted from spleen or lymph node cells, taken before intestinal transplant. All receptors derive from a human donor who received an intestinal transplant.

J is TRBJ1-4 and V is TRBV9; 9 bases align to TRBD1. CDR1 and CDR2 from the germline V gene are SGDLS and YYNGEE. V gave up 4 bases and J gave up 4 bases; unmatched junction bases: 11. CDR3 length: 17 residues. DNA for the CDR3: TGTGCCAGCAGCACCCCCCGCCGGGACAGGGATAATGAAAAACTGTTTTTT. Translating gives CASSTPRRDRDNEKLFF.

This clone was seen just once. This rearrangement joins TRBV4-2 to TRBJ2-5; TRBD2 matches 9 bases. The CDR3 is made up of 18 amino acids. Germline CDR1 reads LGHNA; CDR2 reads YNFKEQ. The V segment lost 0 bases and the J segment 4 bases; nucleotides outside the gene matches: 12. The CDR3 loop is CASSQDRGGGRARETQYF. The CDR3 nucleotides read TGTGCCAGCAGCCAAGATAGGGGCGGCGGGAGGGCACGAGAGACCCAGTACTTC.

The chain is built from TRBV28 and TRBJ2-7; TRBD2 agrees at 7 bases. Germline CDR1 MDHEN, CDR2 SYDVKM. This CDR3 region has 16 residues. The J segment lost 0 bases and the V segment lost 6 bases, leaving 11 bases of the junction unmatched. The CDR3 is CASRAIRDYHSYEQYF. The CDR3 DNA is TGTGCCAGCAGGGCGATCCGGGACTACCACTCCTACGAGCAGTACTTC.

The V gene is TRBV5-5, the J gene TRBJ1-2; 7 bases are a match to TRBD1. Germline CDR1 reads SGHKS; CDR2 reads YYEKEE (reference sequence). There are 14 residues in the CDR3. V shed 0 bases and J 4 bases; nucleotides not matched to a gene: 3. The CDR3 DNA reads TGTGCCAGCAGCTTGGTGCAGGGGGGCTATGGCTACACCTTC. This encodes CASSLVQGGYGYTF.

This clone turned up a few times. The chain recombines TRBV4-1 with TRBJ2-5; 13 bases align to TRBD2. J lost 7 bases, V lost 4 bases, and 6 bases had no gene match. The CDR3 consists of 15 residues. CDR1 and CDR2 from the germline V gene are MGHRA and YSYEKL. CDR3 coding DNA: TGCGCCAGCAGCCGGACTAGCGGGAGTGATGGGACCCAGTACTTC. It is translated as CASSRTSGSDGTQYF.

This clone was counted a single time. V gene TRBV18 combines with J gene TRBJ2-1, with D possibly being TRBD2 (7 bases). The V end was cut by 2 bases, the J end by 8 bases, with 16 bases between. Germline V gives CDR1 KGHSH, CDR2 LQKENI. This CDR3 comprises 15 residues. The CDR3 region is CASSPEGGRFDEQFF. The DNA for the CDR3 is TGTGCCAGCTCACCAGAGGGGGGGCGCTTCGATGAGCAGTTCTTC.

The CDR3 nucleotides read TGTGCCAGCTCACCACACGATCGGACAGCTACCTACGAGCAGTACTTC. Protein product: CASSPHDRTATYEQYF. V gene TRBV18 combines with J gene TRBJ2-7; a possible D gene is TRBD1 (6 bases). V was cut by 1 base and J by 2 bases, with 15 bases left in between. From germline, CDR1 is KGHSH and CDR2 LQKENI. The CDR3 is made up of 16 amino acids.

V usage is TRBV18 and J usage is TRBJ2-7; 7 nucleotides agree with TRBD2. The CDR3 consists of 15 residues. Per the germline V gene, CDR1 is KGHSH and CDR2 is LQKENI. V shed 3 bases and J 1 base; nucleotides not matched to a gene: 6. CDR3 in amino acids: CASSPGGGRSYEQYF. The CDR3 DNA sequence: TGTGCCAGCTCACCCGGCGGGGGTAGGTCCTACGAGCAGTACTTC.

V is TRBV4-1 and J is TRBJ2-7; 7 bases agree with TRBD2. Germline V gene data show CDR1 as MGHRA and CDR2 as YSYEKL. CDR3 size: 15 residues. The V and J ends lost 0 bases and 6 bases, in that order; junction bases with no gene match: 8. The CDR3: CASSQDRGEGFEQYF. The CDR3, as DNA: TGCGCCAGCAGCCAAGATCGTGGGGAGGGGTTCGAGCAGTACTTC.

The chain carries TRBV2 and TRBJ2-7; 7 bases map to TRBD2. CDR1 is SNHLY and CDR2 is FYNNEI in the germline V gene. CDR3 length: 14 amino acids. After removal of 2 bases from V and 4 bases from J, the junction contained 5 bases not matched to a gene. The CDR3 here is CASSEWAAGYEQYF. CDR3 DNA: TGTGCCAGCAGTGAATGGGCAGCGGGGTACGAGCAGTACTTC.

The rearrangement uses TRBV6-5 and TRBJ1-1; D is possibly TRBD1 (5 bases). Germline assignment: CDR1 MNHEY and CDR2 SVGAGI. The CDR3 totals 14 residues. V lost 0 bases, J lost 3 bases, and 8 bases lay in between. The CDR3 region is CASSYSIGDTEAFF. In DNA, the CDR3 is TGTGCCAGCAGTTACTCGATAGGGGACACTGAAGCTTTCTTT.

The V gene is TRBV27, the J gene TRBJ2-7; 9 bases agree with TRBD1. The ends lost 8 bases at V and 2 bases at J; junction bases unmatched: 4. The CDR3 extends over 13 amino acids. Germline V gene lookup returns CDR1 MNHEY and CDR2 SMNVEV (reference sequence). The CDR3 protein is CASSDRGPYEQYF. The CDR3, as DNA: TGTGCCAGCTCGGACAGGGGTCCCTACGAGCAGTACTTC.

This clone was counted a few times. The V call is TRBV6-5, the J call TRBJ1-5; D remains ambiguous. The CDR3 spans 14 residues. In germline, CDR1 is MNHEY, CDR2 SVGAGI. Deletions cut 5 bases from V and 9 bases from J, with 17 bases between. The DNA for the CDR3 is TGTGCCAGCAGTGAAACAAAGGCCGCGGCGCCCCAGCATTTT. Its translation is CASSETKAAAPQHF.

The J gene is TRBJ1-4, the V gene TRBV7-6; maybe TRBD1 (5 bases). The ends were cut back, 1 base at V and 8 bases at J, with 14 bases in the middle. Germline CDR1 is SGHVS and CDR2 is FNYEAQ. The CDR3 is 15 amino acids. CDR3 protein: CASSLGGREGEKLFF. In DNA, the CDR3 is TGTGCCAGCAGCTTAGGGGGCAGGGAAGGGGAAAAACTGTTTTTT.

This clone has just a few counts. V and J are TRBV6-5 and TRBJ1-2; TRBD1 might be the D (6 bases). The germline V gene has CDR1 MNHEY and CDR2 SVGAGI. This CDR3 has 13 residues. V lost 0 bases to trimming and J lost 8 bases, with 10 bases between them. The CDR3 nucleotides read TGTGCCAGCAGTTACTCGCCAGGGGACGGCTACACCTTC. Translated: CASSYSPGDGYTF.

CDR3 sequence (DNA): TGTGCCAGCAGATTTGACAGGTTGGACAATCAGCCCCAGCATTTT. Amino acid sequence: CASRFDRLDNQPQHF. The chain carries TRBV2 and TRBJ1-5; a weak D match, TRBD1 (6 bases). This CDR3 comprises 15 residues. Germline CDR1 is SNHLY and CDR2 is FYNNEI. Between the trimmed V and J ends, which lost 6 bases and 3 bases, there was a span of 15 bases.

V usage is TRBV27 and J usage is TRBJ2-7, with 8 nucleotides matching TRBD1. Germline V lookup: CDR1 MNHEY, CDR2 SMNVEV (reference sequence). This CDR3 region has 13 residues. V was clipped by 6 bases and J by 5 bases; unmatched bases: 6. In nucleotides, the CDR3 is TGTGCCAGCAGCCGACCGGGACAGGACGAGCAGTACTTC. It encodes CASSRPGQDEQYF.

CDR3 nucleotide sequence: TGTGCCACAAACCCGGGGACAGATACGCAGTATTTT. Encoded protein: CATNPGTDTQYF. The rearrangement uses TRBV28 and TRBJ2-3, with a possible D match to TRBD2 (5 bases). V dropped 10 bases and J dropped 3 bases, with 11 bases sitting between them. CDR1 and CDR2 from the germline V gene are MDHEN and SYDVKM. The CDR3 totals 12 residues.

This chain joins TRBV27 and TRBJ2-1, with TRBD2 matching 10 bases. V shed 6 bases, J shed 2 bases, and the junction held 7 bases outside the gene matches. There are 16 residues in the CDR3. Germline-derived CDR1 and CDR2 are MNHEY and SMNVEV (reference sequence). The CDR3 DNA reads as TGTGCCAGCAGCCCTCTCCTAGCGGGGGCCTACAATGAGCAGTTCTTC. It is translated as CASSPLLAGAYNEQFF.

The rearrangement joins TRBV28 to TRBJ2-5; 10 bases are shared with TRBD2. Looked up from germline, CDR1 is MDHEN and CDR2 is SYDVKM. J was trimmed by 5 bases and V by 7 bases; bases with no gene match: 7. The CDR3 length is 14 residues. The DNA of the CDR3 is TGTGCCAGCACAATAGCGGGAGGCTCGGAGACCCAGTACTTC. Translating gives CASTIAGGSETQYF.

V usage is TRBV5-5 and J usage is TRBJ2-7; a weak D match, TRBD1 (5 bases). The CDR3 is made up of 15 amino acids. Trimming shortened V by 1 base and J by 2 bases, and 13 bases separated the two germline ends. Germline lookup yields CDR1 SGHKS and CDR2 YYEKEE (reference sequence). Here the CDR3 reads CASSLSWGIAYEQYF. DNA for the CDR3: TGTGCCAGCAGCTTGTCTTGGGGCATAGCCTACGAGCAGTACTTC.

The chain employs TRBV15 and TRBJ2-7, with 10 bases lining up with TRBD1. CDR3 length: 15 residues. The germline CDR1 and CDR2 sequences are LNHNV and YYDKDF (reference sequence). The V segment lost 0 bases and the J segment 4 bases; nucleotides outside the gene matches: 3. CDR3 loop: CATSRDRDRGYEQYF. CDR3 nucleotide sequence: TGTGCCACCAGCAGAGACCGGGACAGGGGTTACGAGCAGTACTTC.

The chain uses TRBV5-1 and TRBJ2-5, with D tentatively TRBD2 (6 bases). CDR3 length: 15 amino acids. Between the trimmed V and J ends, which lost 2 bases and 5 bases, there was a span of 16 bases. Germline V gene lookup returns CDR1 SGHRS and CDR2 YFSETQ. CDR3 region: CASSFTGSGLETQYF. CDR3 coding DNA: TGCGCCAGCAGCTTCACCGGGAGCGGGCTGGAGACCCAGTACTTC.

This chain uses TRBV18 with TRBJ2-1; no clear D gene. The germline CDR1 and CDR2 sequences are KGHSH and LQKENI. This CDR3 region has 15 residues. The germline V and J ends were trimmed by 8 bases and 3 bases, with 17 bases remaining between them. The CDR3 here is CASRTTSEHYNEQFF. DNA for the CDR3: TGTGCCAGCCGAACCACGAGCGAACACTACAATGAGCAGTTCTTC.